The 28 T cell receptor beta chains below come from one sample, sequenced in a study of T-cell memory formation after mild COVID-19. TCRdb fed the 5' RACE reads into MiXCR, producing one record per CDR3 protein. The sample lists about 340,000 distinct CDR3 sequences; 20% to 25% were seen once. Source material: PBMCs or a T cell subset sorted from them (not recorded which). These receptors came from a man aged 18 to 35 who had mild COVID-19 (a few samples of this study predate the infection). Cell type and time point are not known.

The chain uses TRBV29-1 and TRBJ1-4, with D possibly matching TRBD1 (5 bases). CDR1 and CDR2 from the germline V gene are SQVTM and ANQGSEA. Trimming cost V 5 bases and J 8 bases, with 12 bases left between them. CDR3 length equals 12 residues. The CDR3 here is CSVTGLEEKLFF. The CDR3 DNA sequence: TGCAGCGTTACGGGACTTGAGGAAAAACTGTTTTTT.

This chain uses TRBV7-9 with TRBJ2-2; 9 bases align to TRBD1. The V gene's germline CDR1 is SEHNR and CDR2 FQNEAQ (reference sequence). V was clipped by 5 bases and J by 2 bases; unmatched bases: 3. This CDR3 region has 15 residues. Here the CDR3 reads CASSEGQGNTGELFF. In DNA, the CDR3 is TGTGCCAGCAGCGAGGGACAGGGTAACACCGGGGAGCTGTTTTTT.

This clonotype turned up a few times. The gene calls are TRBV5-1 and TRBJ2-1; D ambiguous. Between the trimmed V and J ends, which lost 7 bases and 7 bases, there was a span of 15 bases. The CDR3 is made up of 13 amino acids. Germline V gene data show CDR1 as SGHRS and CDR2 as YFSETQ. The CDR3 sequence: CASGLPHGNEQFF. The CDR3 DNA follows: TGCGCCAGCGGTCTTCCTCACGGTAATGAGCAGTTCTTC. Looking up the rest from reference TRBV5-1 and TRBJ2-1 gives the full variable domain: KAGVTQTPRYLIKTRGQQVTLSCSPISGHRSVSWYQQTPGQGLQFLFEYFSETQRNKGNFPGRFSGRQFSNSRSEMNVSTLELGDSALYLCASGLPHGNEQFFGPGTRLTVL.

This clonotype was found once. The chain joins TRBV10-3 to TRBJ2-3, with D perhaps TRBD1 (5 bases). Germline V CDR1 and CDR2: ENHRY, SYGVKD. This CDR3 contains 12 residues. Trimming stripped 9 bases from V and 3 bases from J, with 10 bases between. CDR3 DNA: TGTGCCATAGGGCAGGGAACAGATACGCAGTATTTT. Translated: CAIGQGTDTQYF.

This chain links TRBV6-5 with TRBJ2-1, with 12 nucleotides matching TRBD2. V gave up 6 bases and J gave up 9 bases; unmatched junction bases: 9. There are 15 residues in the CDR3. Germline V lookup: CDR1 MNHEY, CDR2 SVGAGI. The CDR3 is CASSQTSGGSGEQFF. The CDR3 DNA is TGTGCCAGCAGCCAGACTAGCGGGGGCTCGGGTGAGCAGTTCTTC.

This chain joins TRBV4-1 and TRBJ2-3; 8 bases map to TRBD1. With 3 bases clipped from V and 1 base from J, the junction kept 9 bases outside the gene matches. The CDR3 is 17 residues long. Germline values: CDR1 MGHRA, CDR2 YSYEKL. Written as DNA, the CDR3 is TGCGCCAGCAGCCAGTCCCCCGTGACAGGGGGCACAGATACGCAGTATTTT. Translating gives CASSQSPVTGGTDTQYF.

CDR3 residues: CASSYSSSGGNPDTQYF. Written as DNA, the CDR3 is TGTGCCAGCAGTTACTCGTCTAGCGGGGGTAACCCGGATACGCAGTATTTT. This sequence joins TRBV6-6 and TRBJ2-3; 10 bases align to TRBD2. The CDR3 loop spans 17 amino acids. V trimming: 0 bases; J trimming: 6 bases; junction bases outside the gene matches: 9. In germline, CDR1 is MNHNY, CDR2 SVGAGI (reference sequence).

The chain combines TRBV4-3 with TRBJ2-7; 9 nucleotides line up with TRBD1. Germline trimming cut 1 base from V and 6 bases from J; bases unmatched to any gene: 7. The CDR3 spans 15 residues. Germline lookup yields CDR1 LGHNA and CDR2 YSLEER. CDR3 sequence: CASSQGTGVVSEQYF. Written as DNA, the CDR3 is TGCGCCAGCAGCCAAGGGACAGGGGTGGTAAGCGAGCAGTACTTC.

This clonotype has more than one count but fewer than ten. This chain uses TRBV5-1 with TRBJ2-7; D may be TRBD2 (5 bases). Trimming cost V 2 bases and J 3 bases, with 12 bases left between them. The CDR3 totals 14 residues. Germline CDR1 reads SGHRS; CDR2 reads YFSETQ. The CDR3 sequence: CASSLPAGIYEQYF. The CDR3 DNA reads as TGCGCCAGCAGCTTACCGGCCGGGATCTACGAGCAGTACTTC.

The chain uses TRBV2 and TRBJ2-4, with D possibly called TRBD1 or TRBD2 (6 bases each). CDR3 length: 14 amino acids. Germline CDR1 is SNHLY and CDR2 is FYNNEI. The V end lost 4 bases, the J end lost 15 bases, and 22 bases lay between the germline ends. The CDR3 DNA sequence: TGTGCCAGCAGTGTACGGGGGCAGGAAAACCTTCGGTACTTC. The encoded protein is CASSVRGQENLRYF.

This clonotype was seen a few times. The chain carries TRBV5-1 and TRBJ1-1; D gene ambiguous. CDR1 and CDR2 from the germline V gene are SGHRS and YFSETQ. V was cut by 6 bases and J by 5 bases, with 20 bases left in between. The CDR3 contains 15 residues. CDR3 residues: CASMRRDQDPTEAFF. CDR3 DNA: TGCGCCAGCATGAGGAGGGATCAGGATCCGACTGAAGCTTTCTTT.

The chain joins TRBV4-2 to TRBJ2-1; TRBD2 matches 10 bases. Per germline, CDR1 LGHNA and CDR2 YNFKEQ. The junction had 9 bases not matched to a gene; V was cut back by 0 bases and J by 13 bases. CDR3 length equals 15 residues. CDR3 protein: CASSQESGGAFNQFF. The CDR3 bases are TGTGCCAGCAGCCAAGAAAGCGGGGGGGCCTTTAATCAGTTCTTC.

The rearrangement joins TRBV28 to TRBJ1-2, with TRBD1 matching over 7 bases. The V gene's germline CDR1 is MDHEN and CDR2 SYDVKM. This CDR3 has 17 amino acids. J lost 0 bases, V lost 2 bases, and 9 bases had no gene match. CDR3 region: CASSLGGYRGANYGYTF. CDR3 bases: TGTGCCAGCAGTTTAGGGGGATACAGGGGAGCTAACTATGGCTACACCTTC.

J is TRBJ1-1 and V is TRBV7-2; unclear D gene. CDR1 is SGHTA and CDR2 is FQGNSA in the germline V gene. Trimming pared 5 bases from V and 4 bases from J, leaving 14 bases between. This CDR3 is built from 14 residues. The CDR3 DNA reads TGTGCCAGCAGCCAGACCCGGGAGGGCACTGAAGCTTTCTTT. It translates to CASSQTREGTEAFF.

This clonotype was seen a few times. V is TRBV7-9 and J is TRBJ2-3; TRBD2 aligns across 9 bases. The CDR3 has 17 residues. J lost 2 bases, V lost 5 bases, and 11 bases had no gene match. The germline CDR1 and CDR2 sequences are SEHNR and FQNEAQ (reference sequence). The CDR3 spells CASSDALAGRSTDTQYF. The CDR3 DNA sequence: TGTGCCAGCAGCGACGCCCTAGCGGGGCGATCCACAGATACGCAGTATTTT.

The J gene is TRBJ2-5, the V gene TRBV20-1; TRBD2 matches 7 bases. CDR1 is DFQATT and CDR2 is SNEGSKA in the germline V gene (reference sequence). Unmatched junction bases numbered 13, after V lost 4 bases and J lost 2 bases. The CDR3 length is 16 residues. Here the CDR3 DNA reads TGCAGTGCTACGCCGCAGTACGCGGGACTACAAGAGACCCAGTACTTC. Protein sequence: CSATPQYAGLQETQYF.

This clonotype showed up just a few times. CDR3 in DNA: TGTGCCAGCAGCGAGGACAGATCGAACTATGGCTACACCTTC. This gives the protein CASSEDRSNYGYTF. This chain connects TRBV11-1 to TRBJ1-2, with a weak D call TRBD1 (6 bases). The CDR3 is 14 residues long. With 5 bases removed from V and 2 bases from J, the gap between germline ends came to 12 bases. Germline CDR1 SGHAT, CDR2 FQDESV (reference sequence).

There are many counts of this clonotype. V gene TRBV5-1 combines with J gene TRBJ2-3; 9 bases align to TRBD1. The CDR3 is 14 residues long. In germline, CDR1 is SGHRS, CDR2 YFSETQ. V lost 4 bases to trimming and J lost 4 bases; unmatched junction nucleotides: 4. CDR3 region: CASSPGQGPDTQYF. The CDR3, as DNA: TGCGCCAGCAGCCCGGGACAGGGTCCAGATACGCAGTATTTT.

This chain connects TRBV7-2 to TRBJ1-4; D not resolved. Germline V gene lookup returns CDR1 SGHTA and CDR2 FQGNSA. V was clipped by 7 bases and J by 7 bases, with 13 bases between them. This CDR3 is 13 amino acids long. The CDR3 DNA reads TGTGCCAGCACCCATTGGCGAGGTGAAAAACTGTTTTTT. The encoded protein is CASTHWRGEKLFF.

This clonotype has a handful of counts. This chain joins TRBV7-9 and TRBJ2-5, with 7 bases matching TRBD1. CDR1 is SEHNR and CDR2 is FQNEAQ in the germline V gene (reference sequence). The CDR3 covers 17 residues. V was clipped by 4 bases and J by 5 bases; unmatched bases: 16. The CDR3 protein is CASSSRVSRQGWETQYF. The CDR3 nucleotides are TGTGCCAGCAGCTCTAGGGTTTCGAGACAGGGATGGGAGACCCAGTACTTC.

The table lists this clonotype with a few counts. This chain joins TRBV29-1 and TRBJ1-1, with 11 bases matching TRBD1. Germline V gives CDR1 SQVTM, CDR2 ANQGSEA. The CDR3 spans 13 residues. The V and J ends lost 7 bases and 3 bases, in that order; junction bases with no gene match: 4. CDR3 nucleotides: TGCAGCGGCGGACAGGGGGCGGACACTGAAGCTTTCTTT. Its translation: CSGGQGADTEAFF.

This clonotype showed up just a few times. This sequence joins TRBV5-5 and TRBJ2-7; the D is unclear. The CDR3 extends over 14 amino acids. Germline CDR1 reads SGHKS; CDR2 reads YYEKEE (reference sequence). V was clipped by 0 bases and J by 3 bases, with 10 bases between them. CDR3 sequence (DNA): TGTGCCAGCAGCTTGGCGAATACCGTCTACGAGCAGTACTTC. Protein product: CASSLANTVYEQYF.

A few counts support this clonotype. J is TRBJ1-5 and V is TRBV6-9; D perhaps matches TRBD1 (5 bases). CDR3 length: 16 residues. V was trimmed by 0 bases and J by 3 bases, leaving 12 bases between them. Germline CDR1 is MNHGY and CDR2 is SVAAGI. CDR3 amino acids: CASSYSLGDPNQPQHF. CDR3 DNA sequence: TGTGCCAGCAGTTATTCGTTGGGGGACCCCAATCAGCCCCAGCATTTT.

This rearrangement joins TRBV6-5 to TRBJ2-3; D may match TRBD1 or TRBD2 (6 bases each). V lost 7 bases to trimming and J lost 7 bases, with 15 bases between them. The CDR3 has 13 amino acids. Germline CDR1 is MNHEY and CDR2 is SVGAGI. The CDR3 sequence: CASTLGGQHTQYF. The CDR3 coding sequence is TGTGCCAGCACCCTGGGGGGCCAGCATACGCAGTATTTT.

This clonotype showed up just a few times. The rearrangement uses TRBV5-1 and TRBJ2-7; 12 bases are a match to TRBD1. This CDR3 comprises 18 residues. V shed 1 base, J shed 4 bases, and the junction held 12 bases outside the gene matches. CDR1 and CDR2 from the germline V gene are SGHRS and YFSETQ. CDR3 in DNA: TGCGCCAGCAGCTTGCGCCCCCCGGGACAGGGGGCCAATTACGAGCAGTACTTC. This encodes CASSLRPPGQGANYEQYF.

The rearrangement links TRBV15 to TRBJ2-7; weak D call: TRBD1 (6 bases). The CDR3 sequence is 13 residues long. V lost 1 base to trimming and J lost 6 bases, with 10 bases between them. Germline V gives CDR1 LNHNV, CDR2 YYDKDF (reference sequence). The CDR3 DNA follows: TGTGCCACCAGCAGAGTCACAGGGCCCGAGCAGTACGTC. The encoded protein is CATSRVTGPEQYV.

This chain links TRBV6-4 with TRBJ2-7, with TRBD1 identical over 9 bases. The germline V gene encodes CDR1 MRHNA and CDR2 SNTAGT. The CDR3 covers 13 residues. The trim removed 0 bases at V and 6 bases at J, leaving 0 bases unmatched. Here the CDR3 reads CASSDSDRGEQYF. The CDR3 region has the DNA TGTGCCAGCAGTGACTCGGACAGGGGCGAGCAGTACTTC.

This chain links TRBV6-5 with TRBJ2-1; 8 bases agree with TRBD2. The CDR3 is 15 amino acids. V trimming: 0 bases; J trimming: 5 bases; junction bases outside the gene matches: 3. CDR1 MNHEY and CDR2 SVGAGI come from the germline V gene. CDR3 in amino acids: CASSYSGTSNNEQFF. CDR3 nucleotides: TGTGCCAGCAGTTACTCAGGGACTAGTAACAATGAGCAGTTCTTC.